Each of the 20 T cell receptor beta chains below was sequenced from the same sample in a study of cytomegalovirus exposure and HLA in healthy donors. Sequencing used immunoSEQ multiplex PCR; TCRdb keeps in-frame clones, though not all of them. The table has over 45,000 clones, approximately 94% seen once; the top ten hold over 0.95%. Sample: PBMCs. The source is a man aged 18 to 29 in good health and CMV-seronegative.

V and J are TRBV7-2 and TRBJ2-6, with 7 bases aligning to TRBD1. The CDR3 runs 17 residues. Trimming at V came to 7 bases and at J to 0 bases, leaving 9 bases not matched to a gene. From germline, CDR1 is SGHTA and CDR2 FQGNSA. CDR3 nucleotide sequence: TGTGCCAGCATCTCGGACAGGCCAAACTCTGGGGCCAACGTCCTGACTTTC. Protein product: CASISDRPNSGANVLTF.

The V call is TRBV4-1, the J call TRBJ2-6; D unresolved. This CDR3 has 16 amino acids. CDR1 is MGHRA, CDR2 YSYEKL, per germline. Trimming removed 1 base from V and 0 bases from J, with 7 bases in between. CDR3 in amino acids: CASSQVFGSGANVLTF. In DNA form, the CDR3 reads TGCGCCAGCAGCCAAGTTTTCGGCTCTGGGGCCAACGTCCTGACTTTC.

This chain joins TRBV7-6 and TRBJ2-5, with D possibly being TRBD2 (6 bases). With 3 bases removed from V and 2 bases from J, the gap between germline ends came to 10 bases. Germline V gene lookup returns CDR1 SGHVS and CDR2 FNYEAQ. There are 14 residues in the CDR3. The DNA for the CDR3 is TGTGCCAGCAGCTTGAAGGGGAGGCAAGAGACCCAGTACTTC. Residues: CASSLKGRQETQYF.

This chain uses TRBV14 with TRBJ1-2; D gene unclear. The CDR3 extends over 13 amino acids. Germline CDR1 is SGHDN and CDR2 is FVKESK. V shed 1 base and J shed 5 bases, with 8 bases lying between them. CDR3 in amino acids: CASSQAADYGYTF. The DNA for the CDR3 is TGTGCCAGCAGCCAAGCCGCGGATTATGGCTACACCTTC.

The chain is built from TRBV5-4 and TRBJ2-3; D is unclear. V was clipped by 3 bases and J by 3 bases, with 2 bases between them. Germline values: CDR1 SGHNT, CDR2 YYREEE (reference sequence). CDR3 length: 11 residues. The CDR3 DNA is TGTGCCAGCAGCTCTACAGATACGCAGTATTTT. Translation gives CASSSTDTQYF.

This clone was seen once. The CDR3 DNA reads as TGTGCCAGCACCCTAGGGGTACTAGCCCCGTACAATGAGCAGTTCTTC. Translating gives CASTLGVLAPYNEQFF. The genes are TRBV28 and TRBJ2-1; TRBD2 might be the D (6 bases). The V gene lost 7 bases and the J gene lost 4 bases, with 20 bases spanning the gap. Germline V gene lookup returns CDR1 MDHEN and CDR2 SYDVKM. The CDR3 runs 16 residues.

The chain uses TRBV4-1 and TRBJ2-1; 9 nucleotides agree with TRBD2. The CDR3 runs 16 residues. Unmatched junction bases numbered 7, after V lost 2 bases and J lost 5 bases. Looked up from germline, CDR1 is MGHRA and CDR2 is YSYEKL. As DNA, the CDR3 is TGCGCCAGCAGCCAACCCAGCGGGAGGCGACACAATGAGCAGTTCTTC. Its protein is CASSQPSGRRHNEQFF.

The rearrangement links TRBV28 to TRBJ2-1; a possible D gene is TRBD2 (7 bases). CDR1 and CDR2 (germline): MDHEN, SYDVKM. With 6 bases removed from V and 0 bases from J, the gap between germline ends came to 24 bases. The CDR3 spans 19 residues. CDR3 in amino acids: CASSTGPGAGVLSYNEQFF. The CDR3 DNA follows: TGTGCCAGCAGCACCGGACCGGGGGCGGGAGTACTCTCCTACAATGAGCAGTTCTTC.

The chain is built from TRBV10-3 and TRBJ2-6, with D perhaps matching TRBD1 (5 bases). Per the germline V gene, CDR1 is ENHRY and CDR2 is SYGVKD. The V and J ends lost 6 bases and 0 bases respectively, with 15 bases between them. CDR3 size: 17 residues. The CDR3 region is CAIRTASDTSGANVLTF. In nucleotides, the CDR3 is TGTGCCATCAGGACAGCCTCAGACACCTCTGGGGCCAACGTCCTGACTTTC.

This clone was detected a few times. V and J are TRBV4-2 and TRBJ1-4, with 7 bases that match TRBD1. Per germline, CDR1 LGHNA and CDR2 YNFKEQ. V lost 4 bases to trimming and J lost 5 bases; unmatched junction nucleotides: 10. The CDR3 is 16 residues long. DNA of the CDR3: TGTGCCAGCAGCCCTCAACTGGGACAGCTGAATGAAAAACTGTTTTTT. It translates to CASSPQLGQLNEKLFF.

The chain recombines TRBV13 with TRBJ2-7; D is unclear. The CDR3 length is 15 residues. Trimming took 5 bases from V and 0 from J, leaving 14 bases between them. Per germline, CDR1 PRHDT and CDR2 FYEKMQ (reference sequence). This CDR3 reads CASSPSPRSSYEQYF. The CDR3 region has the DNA TGTGCCAGCAGCCCGAGTCCGCGGAGCTCCTACGAGCAGTACTTC.

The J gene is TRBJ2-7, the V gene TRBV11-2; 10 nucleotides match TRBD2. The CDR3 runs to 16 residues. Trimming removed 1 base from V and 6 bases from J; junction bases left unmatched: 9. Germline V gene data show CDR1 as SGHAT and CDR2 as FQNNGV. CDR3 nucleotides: TGTGCCAGCAGCTTAGGCTTGGGGACTAGCGCTAGCGAGCAGTACTTC. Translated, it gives CASSLGLGTSASEQYF.

Here the CDR3 DNA reads TGTGCCACCAGCAACCTAGCGGAGTACAATGAGCAGTTCTTC. Translating gives CATSNLAEYNEQFF. This rearrangement joins TRBV15 to TRBJ2-1, with 7 bases lining up with TRBD2. V lost 4 bases and J lost 4; bases outside the gene matches: 4. Germline CDR1 and CDR2: LNHNV and YYDKDF (reference sequence). This CDR3 spans 14 amino acids.

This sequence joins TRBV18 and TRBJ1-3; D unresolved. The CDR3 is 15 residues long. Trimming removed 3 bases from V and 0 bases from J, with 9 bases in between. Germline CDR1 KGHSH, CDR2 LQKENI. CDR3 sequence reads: CASSPSGRSGNTIYF. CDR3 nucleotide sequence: TGTGCCAGCTCACCCTCTGGGCGCTCTGGAAACACCATATATTTT.

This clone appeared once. This chain's CDR3 is CASSQATSNEQFF. The DNA for the CDR3 is TGCGCCAGCAGCCAAGCTACGAGCAATGAGCAGTTCTTC. This chain uses TRBV4-3 with TRBJ2-1; D is unclear. Germline CDR1 is LGHNA and CDR2 is YSLEER. The CDR3 extends over 13 amino acids. Between the trimmed V and J ends, which lost 1 base and 6 bases, there was a span of 7 bases.

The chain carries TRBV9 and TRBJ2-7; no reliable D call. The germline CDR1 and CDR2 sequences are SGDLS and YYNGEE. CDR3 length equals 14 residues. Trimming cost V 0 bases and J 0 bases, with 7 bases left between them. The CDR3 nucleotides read TGTGCCAGCAGCGTAGACCCACTCTCCTACGAGCAGTACTTC. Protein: CASSVDPLSYEQYF.

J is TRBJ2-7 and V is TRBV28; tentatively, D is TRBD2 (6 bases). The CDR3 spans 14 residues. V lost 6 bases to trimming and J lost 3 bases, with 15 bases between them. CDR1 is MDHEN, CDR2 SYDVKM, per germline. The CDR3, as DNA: TGTGCCAGCAGACCCGGGACTGGAAGCTACGAGCAGTACTTC. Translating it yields CASRPGTGSYEQYF. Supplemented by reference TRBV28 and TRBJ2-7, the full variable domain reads DVKVTQSSRYLVKRTGEKVFLECVQDMDHENMFWYRQDPGLGLRLIYFSYDVKMKEKGDIPEGYSVSREKKERFSLILESASTNQTSMYLCASRPGTGSYEQYFGPGTRLTVT.

The CDR3 DNA sequence: TGTGCCGTTCGGGCCATATATTTT. It is translated as CAVRAIYF. The gene calls are TRBV6-1 and TRBJ1-3, with D uncertain. The CDR3 totals 8 residues. CDR1 and CDR2 from the germline V gene are MNHNS and SASEGT. V was trimmed by 11 bases and J by 11 bases, leaving 7 bases between them.

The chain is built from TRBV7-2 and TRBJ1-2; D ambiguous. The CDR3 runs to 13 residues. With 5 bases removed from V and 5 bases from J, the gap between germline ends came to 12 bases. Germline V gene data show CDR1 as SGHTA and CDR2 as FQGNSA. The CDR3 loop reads CASSPLGGYGYTF. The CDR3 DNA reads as TGTGCCAGCAGCCCCCTCGGAGGATATGGCTACACCTTC.

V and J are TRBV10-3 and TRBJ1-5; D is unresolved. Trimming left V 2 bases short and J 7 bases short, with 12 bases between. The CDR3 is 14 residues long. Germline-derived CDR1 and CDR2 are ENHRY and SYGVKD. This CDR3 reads CAISEVGFGQPQHF. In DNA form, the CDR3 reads TGTGCCATCAGTGAGGTCGGGTTCGGACAGCCCCAGCATTTT.